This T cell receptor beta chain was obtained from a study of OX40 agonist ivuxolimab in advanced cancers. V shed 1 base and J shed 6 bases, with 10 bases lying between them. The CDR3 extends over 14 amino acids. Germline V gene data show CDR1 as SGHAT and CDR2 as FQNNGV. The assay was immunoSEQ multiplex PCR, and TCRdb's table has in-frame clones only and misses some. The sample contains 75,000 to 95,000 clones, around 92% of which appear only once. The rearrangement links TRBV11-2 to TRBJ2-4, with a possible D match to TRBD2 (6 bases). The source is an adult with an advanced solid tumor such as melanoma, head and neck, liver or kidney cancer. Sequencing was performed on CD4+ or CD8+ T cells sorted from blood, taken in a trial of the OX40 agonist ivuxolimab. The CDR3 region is CASSLVVGLNIQYF. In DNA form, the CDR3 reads TGTGCCAGCAGCTTAGTGGTGGGACTAAACATTCAGTACTTC.